This T cell receptor (beta chain) was found in a study of early stage breast cancer tumors. Study-wide findings and caveats: Most shared enriched TCRB sequences were commonly generated ones.

This clone was detected a few times. Its cognate antigen is unknown. Blood replicates held 0.5 ug DNA, tumor or normal breast about 1.5 ug, two each. The method was immunoSEQ multiplex PCR; TCRdb's version includes in-frame clones alone and lacks a portion of them. The sample lists some 29,000 clones, approximately 84% occurring once. CDR1 and CDR2 from the germline V gene are SNHLY and FYNNEI. V dropped 6 bases and J dropped 5; count of bases not matched to a gene: 8. CDR3 length: 15 amino acids. Specimen: blood. The receptor was isolated from a person in their fifties with breast cancer. The gene calls are TRBV2 and TRBJ1-2; 11 bases are a match to TRBD1. The CDR3 loop reads CASRVGQGAVYGYTF. Written as DNA, the CDR3 is TGTGCCAGCAGAGTTGGACAGGGGGCGGTGTATGGCTACACCTTC.